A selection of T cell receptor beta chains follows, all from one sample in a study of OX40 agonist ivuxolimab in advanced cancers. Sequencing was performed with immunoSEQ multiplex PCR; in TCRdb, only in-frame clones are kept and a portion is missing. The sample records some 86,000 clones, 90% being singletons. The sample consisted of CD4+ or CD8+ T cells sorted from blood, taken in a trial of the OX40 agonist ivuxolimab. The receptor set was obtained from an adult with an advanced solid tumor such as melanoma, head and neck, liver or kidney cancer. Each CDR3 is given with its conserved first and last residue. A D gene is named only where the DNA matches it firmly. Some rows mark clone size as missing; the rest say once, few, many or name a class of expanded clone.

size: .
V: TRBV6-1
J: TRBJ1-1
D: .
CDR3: CASSDMGLTGNTEAFF
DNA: TGTGCCAGCAGTGACATGGGGTTGACAGGGAACACTGAAGCTTTCTTT

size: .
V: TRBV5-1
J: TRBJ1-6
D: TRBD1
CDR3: CASSPGQGNSPLHF
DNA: TGCGCCAGCAGCCCCGGACAGGGTAATTCACCCCTCCACTTT

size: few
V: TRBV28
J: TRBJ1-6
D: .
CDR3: CASSLTSPLHF
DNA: TGTGCCAGCAGTTTAACTTCACCCCTCCACTTT

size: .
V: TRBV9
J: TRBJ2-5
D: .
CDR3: CASSVGFGRETQYF
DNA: TGTGCCAGCAGCGTCGGTTTTGGCCGGGAGACCCAGTACTTC

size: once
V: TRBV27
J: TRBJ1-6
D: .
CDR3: CASSFTGPLNSPLHF
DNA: TGTGCCAGCAGTTTTACAGGGCCCCTTAATTCACCCCTCCACTTT

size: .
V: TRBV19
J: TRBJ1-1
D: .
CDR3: CASSIRNRVNTEAFF
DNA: TGTGCCAGTAGTATAAGAAACAGGGTGAACACTGAAGCTTTCTTT

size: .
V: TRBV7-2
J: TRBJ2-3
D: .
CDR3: CASSLRFGGYTDTQYF
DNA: TGTGCCAGCAGCTTACGCTTTGGAGGATACACAGATACGCAGTATTTT

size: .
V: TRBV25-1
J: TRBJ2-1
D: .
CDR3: CASSEYGQGFFSYNEQFF
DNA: TGTGCCAGCAGTGAATATGGGCAGGGGTTTTTCTCCTACAATGAGCAGTTCTTC

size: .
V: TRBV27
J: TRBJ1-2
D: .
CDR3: CASSGDGGRYGYTF
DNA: TGTGCCAGCAGTGGCGACGGGGGCCGCTATGGCTACACCTTC

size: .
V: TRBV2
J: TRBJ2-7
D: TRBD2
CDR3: CASSGGRAGSYEQYF
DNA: TGTGCCAGCAGCGGAGGGAGGGCGGGATCCTACGAGCAGTACTTC

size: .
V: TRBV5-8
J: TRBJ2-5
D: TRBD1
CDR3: CASSYRQGVGETQYF
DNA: TGTGCCAGCAGCTACCGACAGGGGGTAGGGGAGACCCAGTACTTC

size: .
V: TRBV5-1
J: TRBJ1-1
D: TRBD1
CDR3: CASSWEQGTFF
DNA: TGCGCCAGCAGCTGGGAACAGGGGACTTTCTTT

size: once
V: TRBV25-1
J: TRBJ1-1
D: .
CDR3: CASSGPSEAFF
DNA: TGTGCCAGCAGTGGCCCGTCTGAAGCTTTCTTT

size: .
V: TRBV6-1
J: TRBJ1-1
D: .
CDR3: CASSEIVGPRMNTEAFF
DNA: TGTGCCAGCAGTGAAATAGTGGGACCCCGTATGAACACTGAAGCTTTCTTT

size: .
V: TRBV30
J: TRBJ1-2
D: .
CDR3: CAWREDSGGNYGYTF
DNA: TGTGCCTGGAGGGAGGACAGTGGGGGTAACTATGGCTACACCTTC

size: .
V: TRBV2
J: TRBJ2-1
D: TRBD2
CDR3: CASRIGLAFDEQFF
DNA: TGTGCCAGCAGGATCGGACTAGCGTTTGATGAGCAGTTCTTC

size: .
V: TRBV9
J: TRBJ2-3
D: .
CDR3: CASSVGTSDLTDTQYF
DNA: TGTGCCAGCAGCGTAGGGACAAGTGATTTGACAGATACGCAGTATTTT

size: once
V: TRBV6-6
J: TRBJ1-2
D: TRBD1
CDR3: CASSYGTESMGYTF
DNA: TGTGCCAGCAGTTACGGGACAGAAAGTATGGGCTACACCTTC

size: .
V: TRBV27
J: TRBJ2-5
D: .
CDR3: CASSLWGDGQETQYF
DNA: TGTGCCAGCAGTTTATGGGGGGACGGCCAAGAGACCCAGTACTTC

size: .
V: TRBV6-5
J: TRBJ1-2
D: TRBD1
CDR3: CASSRTGGNYGYTF
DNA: TGTGCCAGCAGTCGGACAGGGGGCAACTATGGCTACACCTTC

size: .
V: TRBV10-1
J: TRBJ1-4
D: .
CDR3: CASSESGTNEKLFF
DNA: TGCGCCAGCAGTGAGTCGGGGACTAATGAAAAACTGTTTTTT

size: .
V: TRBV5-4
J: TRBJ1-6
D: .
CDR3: CASSLDSLSPLHF
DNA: TGTGCCAGCAGCTTGGACAGTTTATCACCCCTCCACTTT

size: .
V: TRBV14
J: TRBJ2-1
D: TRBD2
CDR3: CASSQGLGERGLLDEQFF
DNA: TGTGCCAGCAGCCAAGGCCTTGGGGAGCGGGGTTTACTGGATGAGCAGTTCTTC

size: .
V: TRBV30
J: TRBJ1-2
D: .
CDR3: CAWSRQDYGYTF
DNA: TGTGCCTGGAGTAGACAGGATTATGGCTACACCTTC

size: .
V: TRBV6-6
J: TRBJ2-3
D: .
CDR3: CASSYRWQTGDTQYF
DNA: TGTGCCAGCAGTTACAGATGGCAAACAGGAGATACGCAGTATTTT

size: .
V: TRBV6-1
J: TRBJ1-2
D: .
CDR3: CASSATPGTRYGYTF
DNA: TGTGCCAGCAGTGCTACTCCCGGGACACGCTATGGCTACACCTTC

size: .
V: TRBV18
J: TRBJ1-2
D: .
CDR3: CASHSGQGNYGYTF
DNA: TGTGCCAGCCACTCTGGGCAGGGGAACTATGGCTACACCTTC

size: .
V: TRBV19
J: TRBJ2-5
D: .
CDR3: CASSTQGGETQYF
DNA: TGTGCCAGTAGTACCCAGGGAGGAGAGACCCAGTACTTC

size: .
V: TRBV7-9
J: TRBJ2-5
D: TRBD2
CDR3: CASSLAGRGGYETQYF
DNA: TGTGCCAGCAGCTTAGCTGGGCGGGGGGGCTATGAGACCCAGTACTTC

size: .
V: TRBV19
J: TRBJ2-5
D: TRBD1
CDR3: CASSPRTGGGETQYF
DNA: TGTGCCAGTAGTCCACGGACAGGGGGAGGAGAGACCCAGTACTTC

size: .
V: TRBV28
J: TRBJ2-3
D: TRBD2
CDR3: CASRASGPFEYF
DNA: TGTGCCAGCAGGGCTAGCGGGCCCTTTGAGTATTTT

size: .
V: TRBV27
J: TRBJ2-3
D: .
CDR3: CASSFASGNRHADTQYF
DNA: TGTGCCAGCAGTTTCGCGTCAGGGAATAGGCATGCAGATACGCAGTATTTT

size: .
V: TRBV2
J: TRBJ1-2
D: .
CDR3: CATAASGLEYGYTF
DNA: TGTGCCACAGCAGCCTCAGGGTTGGAGTATGGCTACACCTTC

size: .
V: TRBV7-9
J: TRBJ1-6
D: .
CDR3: CAIDAEGGNSPLHF
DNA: TGTGCCATCGACGCCGAGGGAGGTAATTCACCCCTCCACTTT

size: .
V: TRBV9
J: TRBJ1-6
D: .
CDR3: CASSNRDYNSPLHF
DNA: TGTGCCAGCAGCAATCGGGACTATAATTCACCCCTCCACTTT

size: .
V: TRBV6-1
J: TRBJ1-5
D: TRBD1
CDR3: CASRDRESQPQHF
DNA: TGTGCCAGCAGAGACAGGGAGTCTCAGCCCCAGCATTTT

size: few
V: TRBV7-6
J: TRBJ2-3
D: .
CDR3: CASSFLADTQYF
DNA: TGTGCCAGCAGCTTTCTTGCAGATACGCAGTATTTT

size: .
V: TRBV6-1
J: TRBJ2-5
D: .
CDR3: CASSEQGGETQYF
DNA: TGTGCCAGCAGTGAACAGGGGGGGGAGACCCAGTACTTC

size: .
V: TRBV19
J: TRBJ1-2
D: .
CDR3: CASRVGLPGLYGYTF
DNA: TGTGCCAGTAGGGTTGGTCTCCCTGGGCTCTATGGCTACACCTTC

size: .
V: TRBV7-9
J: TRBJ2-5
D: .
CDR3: CASSRGPAQETQYF
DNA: TGTGCCAGCAGTCGAGGACCCGCCCAAGAGACCCAGTACTTC

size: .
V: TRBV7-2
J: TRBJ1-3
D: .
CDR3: CASSFGSGGNTIYF
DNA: TGTGCCAGCAGCTTTGGGAGCGGCGGAAACACCATATATTTT

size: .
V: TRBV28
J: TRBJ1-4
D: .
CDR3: CASSPGSTNEKLFF
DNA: TGTGCCAGCAGCCCAGGGTCGACTAATGAAAAACTGTTTTTT

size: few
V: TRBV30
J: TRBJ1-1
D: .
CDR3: CAWSRMNTEAFF
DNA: TGTGCCTGGAGTCGAATGAACACTGAAGCTTTCTTT

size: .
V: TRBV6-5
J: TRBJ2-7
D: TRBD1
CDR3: CASSYYSGTGVEQYF
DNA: TGTGCCAGCAGTTACTATTCCGGGACAGGGGTCGAGCAGTACTTC

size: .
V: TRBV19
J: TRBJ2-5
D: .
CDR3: CASSTGVRGETQYF
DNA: TGTGCCAGTAGTACAGGGGTTCGTGGGGAGACCCAGTACTTC

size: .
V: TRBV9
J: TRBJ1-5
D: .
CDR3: CASSAGRSYQPQHF
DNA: TGTGCCAGCAGCGCGGGACGGTCCTATCAGCCCCAGCATTTT

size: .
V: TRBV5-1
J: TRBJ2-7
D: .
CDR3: CASSTQGYEQYF
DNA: TGCGCCAGCAGCACACAGGGTTACGAGCAGTACTTC